This note documents a single TCR beta chain sequence. The antigen is undetermined. The table came from immunoSEQ multiplex PCR; TCRdb's copy has only in-frame clones and leaves some out. This repertoire shows about 140,000 clones, 92% found once; its top ten account for around 3.5%. V gave up 4 bases and J gave up 5 bases; unmatched junction bases: 10. The CDR3 extends over 15 amino acids. CDR1 is MNHEY, CDR2 SVGAGI, per germline. These data are taken from a study of T cell responses to AZD1222 COVID-19 vaccine. Study findings and constraints: Females made up more of the donors, who were largely white British, and clonal diversity may have come out too low.

The chain links TRBV6-5 to TRBJ1-1, with 7 bases fitting TRBD1. This clonotype was obtained from an adult who received the AZD1222 COVID-19 vaccine. Sequences were derived from peripheral blood, sampled 28 days after the second AZD1222 dose. DNA of the CDR3: TGTGCCAGCAGTTCCAGACAGGGTAAGAAAACTGAAGCTTTCTTT. It encodes CASSSRQGKKTEAFF.